This record concerns one T cell receptor beta chain sequence. The V gene's germline CDR1 is SGHTA and CDR2 FQGNSA. The CDR3 extends over 15 amino acids. V was clipped by 5 bases and J by 7 bases; unmatched bases: 7. The sample comes from a study of blood T cell repertoires in COVID-19. Study-wide background: COVID-19 samples from acute and convalescent phases originated in the United States, Italy and Spain. Sources were T cells, B-cell-depleted T cells, or PBMCs; the material itself was cDNA or gDNA.

Authors' data handling: Amplification from reference gene primers served as the basis for estimated nucleated cell counts. Sequencing used immunoSEQ multiplex PCR; TCRdb keeps in-frame clones, though not all of them. For V, J and clone size, that table is used; D and trimming come from the DNA. The sample has approximately 65,000 clones, more than 70% seen once; the top ten hold approximately 4.1%. The chain has TRBV7-2 and TRBJ2-1; the match to TRBD2 covers 11 bases. The clonotype comes from a man aged 50 to 60 with acute or convalescent COVID-19. Specimen: peripheral blood. CDR3 in amino acids: CASSLTSGRGNEQFF. The CDR3 DNA is TGTGCCAGCAGCCTCACTAGCGGGAGAGGAAATGAGCAGTTCTTC.